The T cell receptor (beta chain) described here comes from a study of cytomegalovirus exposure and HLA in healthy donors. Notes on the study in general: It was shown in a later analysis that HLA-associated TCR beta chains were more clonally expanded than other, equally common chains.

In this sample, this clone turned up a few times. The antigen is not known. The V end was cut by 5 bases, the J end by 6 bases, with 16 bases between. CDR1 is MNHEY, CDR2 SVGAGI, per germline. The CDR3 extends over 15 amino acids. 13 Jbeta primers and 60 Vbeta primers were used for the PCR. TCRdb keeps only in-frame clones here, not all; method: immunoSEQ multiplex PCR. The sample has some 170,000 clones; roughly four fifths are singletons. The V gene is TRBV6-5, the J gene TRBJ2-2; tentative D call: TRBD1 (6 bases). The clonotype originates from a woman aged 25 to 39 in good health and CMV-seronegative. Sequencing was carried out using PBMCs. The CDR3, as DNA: TGTGCCAGCAGTCGACAGGCCCTTGGATCCGGGGAGCTGTTTTTT. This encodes CASSRQALGSGELFF.